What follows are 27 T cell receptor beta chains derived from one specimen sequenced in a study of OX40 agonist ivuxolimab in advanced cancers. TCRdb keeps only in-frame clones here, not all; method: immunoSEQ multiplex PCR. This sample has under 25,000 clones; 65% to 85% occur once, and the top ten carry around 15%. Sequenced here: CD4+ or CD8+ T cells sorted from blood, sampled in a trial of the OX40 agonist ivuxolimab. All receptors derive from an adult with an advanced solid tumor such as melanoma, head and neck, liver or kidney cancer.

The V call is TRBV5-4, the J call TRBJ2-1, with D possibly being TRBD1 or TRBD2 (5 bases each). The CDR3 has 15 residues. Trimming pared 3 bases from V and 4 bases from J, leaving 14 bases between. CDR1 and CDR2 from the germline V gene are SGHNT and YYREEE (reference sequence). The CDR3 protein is CASSSTGRDYNEQFF. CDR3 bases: TGTGCCAGCAGCTCGACGGGACGGGATTACAATGAGCAGTTCTTC.

The DNA of the CDR3 is TGTGCTAGTGGTTTGGTACTCAGGGGAGCCACAGATACGCAGTATTTT. This codes for CASGLVLRGATDTQYF. The V gene is TRBV12-5, the J gene TRBJ2-3, with D possibly being TRBD1 (6 bases). This CDR3 is 16 amino acids long. Deletions cut 0 bases from V and 2 bases from J, with 12 bases between. Germline V gives CDR1 LGHNT, CDR2 FRNRAP.

The CDR3 here is CSAKGAEPQHF. The CDR3 DNA sequence: TGCAGTGCTAAGGGAGCGGAGCCCCAGCATTTT. The chain carries TRBV20-1 and TRBJ1-5; D is uncertain. The CDR3 runs 11 residues. The V and J ends lost 4 bases and 8 bases respectively, with 9 bases between them. Germline V gene data show CDR1 as DFQATT and CDR2 as SNEGSKA (reference sequence).

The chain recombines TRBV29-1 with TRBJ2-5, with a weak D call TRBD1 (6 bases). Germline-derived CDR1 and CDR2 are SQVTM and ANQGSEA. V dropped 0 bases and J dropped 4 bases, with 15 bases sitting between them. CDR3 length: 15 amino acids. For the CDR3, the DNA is TGCAGCGTTGAAGACCCGGACAGTGGCGGAGAGACCCAGTACTTC. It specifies CSVEDPDSGGETQYF.

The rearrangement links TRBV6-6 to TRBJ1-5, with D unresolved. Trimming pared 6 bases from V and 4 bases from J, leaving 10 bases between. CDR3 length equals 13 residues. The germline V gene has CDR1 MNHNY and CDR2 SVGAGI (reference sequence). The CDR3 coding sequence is TGTGCCAGCAGGGGTGGGTTGAATCAGCCCCAGCATTTT. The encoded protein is CASRGGLNQPQHF.

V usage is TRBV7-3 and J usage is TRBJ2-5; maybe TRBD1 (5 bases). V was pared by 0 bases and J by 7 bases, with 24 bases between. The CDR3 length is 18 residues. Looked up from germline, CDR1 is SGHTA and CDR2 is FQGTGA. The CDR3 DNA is TGTGCCAGCAGCTTAACTATCCGACAGCACATGGTTTTTGGGACCCAGTACTTC. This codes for CASSLTIRQHMVFGTQYF. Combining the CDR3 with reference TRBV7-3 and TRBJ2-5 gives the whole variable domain GAGVSQTPSNKVTEKGKYVELRCDPISGHTALYWYRQSLGQGPEFLIYFQGTGAADDSGLPNDRFFAVRPEGSVSTLKIQRTERGDSAVYLCASSLTIRQHMVFGTQYFGPGTRLLVL.

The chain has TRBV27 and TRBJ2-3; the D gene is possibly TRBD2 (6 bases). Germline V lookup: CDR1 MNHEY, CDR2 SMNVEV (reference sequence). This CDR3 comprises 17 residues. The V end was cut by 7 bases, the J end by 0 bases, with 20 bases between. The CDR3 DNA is TGTGCCAGCATCAGGGCTCCTCCTAGCGTTAGCACAGATACGCAGTATTTT. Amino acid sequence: CASIRAPPSVSTDTQYF.

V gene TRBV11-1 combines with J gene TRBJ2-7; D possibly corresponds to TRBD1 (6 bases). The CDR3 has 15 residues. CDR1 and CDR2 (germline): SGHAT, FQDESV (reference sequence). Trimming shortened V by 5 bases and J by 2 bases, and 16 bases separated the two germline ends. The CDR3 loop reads CASSPEPGHTYEQYF. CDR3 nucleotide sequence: TGTGCCAGCAGCCCCGAACCGGGACACACCTACGAGCAGTACTTC.

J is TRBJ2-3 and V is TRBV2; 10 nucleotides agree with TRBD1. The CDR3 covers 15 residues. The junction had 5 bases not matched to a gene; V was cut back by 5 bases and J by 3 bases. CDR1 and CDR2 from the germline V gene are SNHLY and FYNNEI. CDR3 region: CASSPGQGWTDTQYF. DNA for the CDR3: TGTGCCAGCAGTCCGGGACAGGGGTGGACAGATACGCAGTATTTT. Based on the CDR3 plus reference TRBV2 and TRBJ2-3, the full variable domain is EPEVTQTPSHQVTQMGQEVILRCVPISNHLYFYWYRQILGQKVEFLVSFYNNEISEKSEIFDDQFSVERPDGSNFTLKIRSTKLEDSAMYFCASSPGQGWTDTQYFGPGTRLTVL.

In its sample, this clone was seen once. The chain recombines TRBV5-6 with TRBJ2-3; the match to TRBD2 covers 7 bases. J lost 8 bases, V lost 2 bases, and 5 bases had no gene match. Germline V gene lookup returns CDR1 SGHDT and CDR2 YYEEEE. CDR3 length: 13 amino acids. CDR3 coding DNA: TGTGCCAGCAGCTTAAGCGGCGGGGGTACGCAGTATTTT. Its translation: CASSLSGGGTQYF.

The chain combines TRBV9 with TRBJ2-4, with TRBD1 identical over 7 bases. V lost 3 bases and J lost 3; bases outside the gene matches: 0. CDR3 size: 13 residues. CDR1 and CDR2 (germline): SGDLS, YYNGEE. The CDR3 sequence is CASSGTGKNIQYF. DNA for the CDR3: TGTGCCAGCAGCGGGACAGGCAAAAACATTCAGTACTTC.

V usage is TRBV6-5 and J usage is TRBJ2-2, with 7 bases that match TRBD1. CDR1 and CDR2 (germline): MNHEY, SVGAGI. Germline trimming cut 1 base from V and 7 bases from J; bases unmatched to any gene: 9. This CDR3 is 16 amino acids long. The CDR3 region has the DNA TGTGCCAGCAGTTACTTGGCAGGGGGTGCGATCGGGGAGCTGTTTTTT. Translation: CASSYLAGGAIGELFF.

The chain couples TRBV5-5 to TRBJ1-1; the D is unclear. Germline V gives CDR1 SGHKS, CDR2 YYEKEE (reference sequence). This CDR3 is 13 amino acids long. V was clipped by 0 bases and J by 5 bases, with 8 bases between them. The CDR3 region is CASSLDPKTEAFF. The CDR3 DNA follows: TGTGCCAGCAGCTTGGATCCTAAGACTGAAGCTTTCTTT.

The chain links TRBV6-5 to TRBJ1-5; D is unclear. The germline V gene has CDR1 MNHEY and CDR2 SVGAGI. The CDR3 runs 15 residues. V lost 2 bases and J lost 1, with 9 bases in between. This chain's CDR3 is CASSYAPGSNQPQHF. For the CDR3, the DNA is TGTGCCAGCAGTTACGCCCCAGGAAGCAATCAGCCCCAGCATTTT.

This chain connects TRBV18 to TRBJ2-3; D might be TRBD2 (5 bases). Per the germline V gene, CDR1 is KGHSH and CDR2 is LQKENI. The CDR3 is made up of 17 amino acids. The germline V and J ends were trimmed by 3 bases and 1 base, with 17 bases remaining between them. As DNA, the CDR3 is TGTGCCAGCTCACCGCTGAGGGCCCCATCGGGCACAGATACGCAGTATTTT. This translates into CASSPLRAPSGTDTQYF.

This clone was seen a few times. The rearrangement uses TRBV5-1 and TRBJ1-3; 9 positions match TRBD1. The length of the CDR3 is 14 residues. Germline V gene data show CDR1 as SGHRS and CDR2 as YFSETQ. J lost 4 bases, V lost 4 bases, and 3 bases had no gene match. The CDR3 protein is CASSAGTGGNTIYF. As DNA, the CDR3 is TGCGCCAGCAGCGCCGGGACAGGGGGAAACACCATATATTTT.

The CDR3 reads CASSAQGASNEQFF. DNA of the CDR3: TGTGCCAGCAGCGCACAGGGGGCGAGCAATGAGCAGTTCTTC. J is TRBJ2-1 and V is TRBV6-4; 9 bases line up with TRBD1. The germline gives CDR1 MRHNA, CDR2 SNTAGT. V shed 6 bases and J 6 bases; nucleotides not matched to a gene: 6. This CDR3 comprises 14 residues.

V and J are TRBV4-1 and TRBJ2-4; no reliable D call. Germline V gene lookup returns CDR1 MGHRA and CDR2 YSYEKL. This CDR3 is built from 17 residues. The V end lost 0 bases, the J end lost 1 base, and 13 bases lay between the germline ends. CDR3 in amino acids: CASSQDTWVRAKNIQYF. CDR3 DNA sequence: TGCGCCAGCAGCCAAGATACCTGGGTGCGGGCCAAAAACATTCAGTACTTC.

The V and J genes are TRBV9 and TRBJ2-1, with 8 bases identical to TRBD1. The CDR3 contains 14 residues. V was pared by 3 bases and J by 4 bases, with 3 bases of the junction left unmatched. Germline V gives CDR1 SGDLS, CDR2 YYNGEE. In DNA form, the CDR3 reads TGTGCCAGCAGCGCCAGGGGGCTTTACAATGAGCAGTTCTTC. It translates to CASSARGLYNEQFF.

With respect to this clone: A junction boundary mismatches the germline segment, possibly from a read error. The chain's CDR3 is CASSPLGQETQYF. CDR3 in DNA: TGTGCTAGCAGCCCCCTAGGGCAAGAGACCCAGTACTTC. This sequence joins TRBV7-7 and TRBJ2-5; D call uncertain. Germline values: CDR1 SSHAT, CDR2 FNYEAQ (reference sequence). This CDR3 contains 13 residues. Looking up the rest from reference TRBV7-7 and TRBJ2-5 gives the full variable domain: GAGVSQSPRYKVTKRGQDVTLRCDPISSHATLYWYQQALGQGPEFLTYFNYEAQPDKSGLPSDRFSAERPEGSISTLTIQRTEQRDSAMYRCASSPLGQETQYFGPGTRLLVL.

The CDR3 region has the DNA TGTGCCAGCAGCCCAGGAGGCTCTATTTCCTACGAGCAGTACTTC. Residues: CASSPGGSISYEQYF. J is TRBJ2-7 and V is TRBV14, with D possibly being TRBD2 (5 bases). Per the germline V gene, CDR1 is SGHDN and CDR2 is FVKESK. V gave up 4 bases and J gave up 1 base, with 14 bases separating them. This CDR3 comprises 15 residues.

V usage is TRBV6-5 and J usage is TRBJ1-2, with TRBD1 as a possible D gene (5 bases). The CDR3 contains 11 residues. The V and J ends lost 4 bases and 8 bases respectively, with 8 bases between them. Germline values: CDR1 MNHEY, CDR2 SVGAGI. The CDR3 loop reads CASSSGEGYTF. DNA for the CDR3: TGTGCCAGCAGTTCGGGGGAAGGCTACACCTTC.

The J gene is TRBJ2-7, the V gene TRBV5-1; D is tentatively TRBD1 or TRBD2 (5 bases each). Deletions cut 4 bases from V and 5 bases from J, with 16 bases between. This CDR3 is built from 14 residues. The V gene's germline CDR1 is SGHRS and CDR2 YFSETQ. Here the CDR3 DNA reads TGCGCCAGCAGCAGCCACGGGACCTACAACGAGCAGTACTTC. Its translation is CASSSHGTYNEQYF.

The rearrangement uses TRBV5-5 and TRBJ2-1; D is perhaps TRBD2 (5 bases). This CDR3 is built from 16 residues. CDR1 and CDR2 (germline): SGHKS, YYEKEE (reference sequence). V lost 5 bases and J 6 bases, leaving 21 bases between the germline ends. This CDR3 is CASRLGWDSRGNEQFF. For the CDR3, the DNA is TGTGCCAGCAGATTAGGGTGGGATTCTCGGGGCAATGAGCAGTTCTTC.

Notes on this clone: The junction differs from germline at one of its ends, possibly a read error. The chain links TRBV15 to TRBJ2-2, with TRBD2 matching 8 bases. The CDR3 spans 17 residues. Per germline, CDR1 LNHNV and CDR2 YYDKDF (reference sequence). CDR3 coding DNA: TGTGCCACCAGCAGAGGGGGGATAGCGGGGAACGCCGGGGAGCTGTTTTTT. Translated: CATSRGGIAGNAGELFF.

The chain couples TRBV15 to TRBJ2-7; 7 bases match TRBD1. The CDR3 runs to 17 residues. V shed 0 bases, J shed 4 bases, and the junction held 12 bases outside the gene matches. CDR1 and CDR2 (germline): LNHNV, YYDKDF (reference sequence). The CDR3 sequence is CATSRDVQSGQRYEQYF. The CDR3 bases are TGTGCCACCAGCAGAGACGTCCAATCGGGACAGCGTTACGAGCAGTACTTC.

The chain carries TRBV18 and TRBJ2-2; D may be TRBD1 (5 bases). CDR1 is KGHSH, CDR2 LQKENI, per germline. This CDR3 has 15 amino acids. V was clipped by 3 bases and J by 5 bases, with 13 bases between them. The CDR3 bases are TGTGCCAGCTCACCGACAGAGGTTCCAACCGGGGAGCTGTTTTTT. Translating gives CASSPTEVPTGELFF. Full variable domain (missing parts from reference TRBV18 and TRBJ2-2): NAGVMQNPRHLVRRRGQEARLRCSPMKGHSHVYWYRQLPEEGLKFMVYLQKENIIDESGMPKERFSAEFPKEGPSILRIQQVVRGDSAAYFCASSPTEVPTGELFFGEGSRLTVL.